This TCR beta chain was identified during a study of OX40 agonist ivuxolimab in advanced cancers. About the study: Mean age about 60 years, range roughly 23 to 79; about 81% male. Under the entry rules, prior anti-PD-1, anti-PD-L1 or anti-CTLA-4 therapy was allowed, and 35% to 40% had some. Whole-study results and caveats: CD4+ and CD8+ blood T cells expanded clonally by week 6 at 0.1 to 3.0 mg/kg.

Per germline, CDR1 MNHNS and CDR2 SASEGT. Deletions cut 4 bases from V and 0 bases from J, with 9 bases between. The length of the CDR3 is 14 residues. In regard to this clone: Antigen unknown.

Libraries were prepared by immunoSEQ multiplex PCR; TCRdb keeps only in-frame clonotypes and omits some of them. The sample carries 28,000 or so clones, around 87% recorded once. The sample here was CD4+ or CD8+ T cells sorted from blood, taken in a trial of the OX40 agonist ivuxolimab. This rearrangement joins TRBV6-1 to TRBJ1-2; D gene uncertain. This clonotype was sampled from an adult with an advanced solid tumor such as melanoma, head and neck, liver or kidney cancer. The CDR3 sequence: CASSGLIANYGYTF. The CDR3 region has the DNA TGTGCCAGCAGTGGGTTGATAGCTAACTATGGCTACACCTTC.